Shown below are 25 T cell receptor beta chains from a single sample sequenced in a study of blood T cells in healthy people across ages. The use of a sample-barcoded 5' primer and a J-beta primer mix characterized a second PCR of 7 to 11 cycles. TCRdb reanalysed the 5' RACE reads using MiXCR and keeps one entry per CDR3 protein. The sample gives 750,000 to 950,000 distinct CDR3 sequences, roughly 25% of which show up once; around 2.9% is in the top ten. The same specimen was also included in a second study, on T cells of mothers and their children.

The sequenced sample was blood. Receptor source: a boy aged 10-17 years in good health.

This clonotype was picked up a small number of times. One junction end disagrees with the germline gene, perhaps due to a read error. The chain links TRBV28 to TRBJ2-3, with D unresolved. CDR1 and CDR2 from the germline V gene are MDHEN and SYDVKM. CDR3 length equals 13 residues. The CDR3 spells CASSSGPADAQYF. CDR3 bases: TGTGCCAGCAGTTCAGGACCTGCAGATGCGCAGTATTTT.

The chain joins TRBV5-1 to TRBJ2-1; 9 nucleotides agree with TRBD2. The CDR3 covers 18 residues. J lost 6 bases, V lost 6 bases, and 19 bases had no gene match. Germline assignment: CDR1 SGHRS and CDR2 YFSETQ. In nucleotides, the CDR3 is TGCGCCAGCACTCAGCGGGGGGATAATCTCAATCTGCTCAATGAGCAGTTCTTC. It encodes CASTQRGDNLNLLNEQFF.

The chain has TRBV25-1 and TRBJ2-2; D is uncertain. In germline, CDR1 is MGHDK, CDR2 SYGVNS. Trimming removed 4 bases from V and 2 bases from J, with 8 bases in between. The length of the CDR3 is 14 residues. The CDR3 DNA reads as TGTGCCAGCAGTGCTCAGATTAACACCGGGGAGCTGTTTTTT. Translated: CASSAQINTGELFF.

The genes are TRBV20-1 and TRBJ1-5, with TRBD1 as a possible D gene (5 bases). Trimming cost V 1 base and J 7 bases, with 14 bases left between them. CDR1 is DFQATT, CDR2 SNEGSKA, per germline (reference sequence). This CDR3 has 14 amino acids. Here the CDR3 DNA reads TGCAGTGCTAGAGCCGCGAAGGGGAGGCAGCCCCAGCATTTT. It translates to CSARAAKGRQPQHF.

This clonotype was seen only a few times. The rearrangement joins TRBV28 to TRBJ2-7; D is uncertain. The CDR3 spans 16 residues. CDR1 MDHEN and CDR2 SYDVKM come from the germline V gene. Trimming pared 5 bases from V and 4 bases from J, leaving 21 bases between. The chain's CDR3 is CASSPLGGIRIYEQYF. CDR3 bases: TGTGCCAGCAGTCCCTTGGGTGGCATAAGAATTTACGAGCAGTACTTC.

Only a few counts were recorded for this clonotype. The chain employs TRBV12-3 or TRBV12-4 and TRBJ1-4; the D gene is possibly TRBD1 (6 bases). Deletions cut 5 bases from V and 8 bases from J, with 21 bases between. There are 16 residues in the CDR3. DNA for the CDR3: TGTGCCAGCAGTGCGACAGGAGGGGGGGGCAACGAAAAACTGTTTTTT. Translating gives CASSATGGGGNEKLFF.

This clonotype was counted only a few times. The chain joins TRBV20-1 to TRBJ2-1; TRBD1 or TRBD2 may be the D gene (5 bases each). TRBJ2-7 matches the DNA end more closely, so the J call is doubtful. CDR1 DFQATT and CDR2 SNEGSKA come from the germline V gene (reference sequence). The CDR3 totals 14 residues. The CDR3 region is CSASTGTAYYEQYF. For the CDR3, the DNA is TGCAGTGCTAGCACCGGGACGGCCTACTACGAGCAGTACTTC.

The J gene is TRBJ2-7, the V gene TRBV7-9; 11 nucleotides match TRBD2. This CDR3 has 15 amino acids. CDR1 and CDR2 (germline): SEHNR, FQNEAQ (reference sequence). V lost 3 bases and J lost 2; bases outside the gene matches: 3. CDR3 bases: TGTGCCAGCAGCTTGTCACTAGCGGGGGCCTACGAGCAGTACTTC. Translating gives CASSLSLAGAYEQYF.

This clonotype appeared a few times. V gene TRBV29-1 combines with J gene TRBJ2-1; D not certain. From germline, CDR1 is SQVTM and CDR2 ANQGSEA. V lost 7 bases and J 2 bases, leaving 15 bases between the germline ends. CDR3 length equals 14 residues. CDR3 DNA sequence: TGCAGCGCACCTCCGGACGGTCCCTACAATGAGCAGTTCTTC. It yields the protein CSAPPDGPYNEQFF.

This clonotype was detected only a few times. A read error may produce the germline difference seen at one junction end. The J gene is TRBJ2-6, the V gene TRBV10-2, with D possibly matching TRBD1 (6 bases). There are 15 residues in the CDR3. Germline lookup yields CDR1 WSHSY and CDR2 SAAADI. The CDR3 DNA reads as TGCGCCAGTGCGACAGGCTTATCTGGGGCCAACGTCCCGACTTTC. This gives the protein CASATGLSGANVPTF.

The chain has TRBV7-8 and TRBJ2-5, with a possible D match to TRBD2 (5 bases). Near its end, the DNA agrees better with TRBJ2-7, so the J call may be wrong. Germline CDR1 SGHVS, CDR2 FQNEAQ. This CDR3 contains 15 residues. The CDR3, as DNA: TGTGCCAGCAGCTTGAACGCTCGAGGGACCTACGAGCAGTACTTC. It yields the protein CASSLNARGTYEQYF.

This clonotype turned up a few times. The V and J genes are TRBV7-2 and TRBJ2-3; D unclear. Trimming took off 4 bases at V and 6 bases at J, with 11 bases between the two ends. Germline values: CDR1 SGHTA, CDR2 FQGNSA. This CDR3 is 13 amino acids long. CDR3 sequence: CASSSHFEDTQYF. CDR3 sequence (DNA): TGTGCCAGCAGCTCCCACTTCGAGGATACGCAGTATTTT.

The chain links TRBV20-1 to TRBJ2-3, with TRBD2 matching over 12 bases. This CDR3 is built from 15 residues. The J segment lost 6 bases and the V segment lost 0 bases, leaving 4 bases of the junction unmatched. Germline V gives CDR1 DFQATT, CDR2 SNEGSKA (reference sequence). The chain's CDR3 is CSARDRTSGDDTQYF. The DNA of the CDR3 is TGCAGTGCTAGAGACAGGACTAGCGGGGATGATACGCAGTATTTT.

The chain combines TRBV12-3 or TRBV12-4 with TRBJ2-7; possible D gene TRBD1, 5 bases. The ends were cut back, 6 bases at V and 0 bases at J, with 12 bases in the middle. The CDR3 covers 14 residues. The CDR3 DNA is TGTGCCAGCAGCAAGGGGCCAACCTCCTACGAGCAGTACTTC. Its translation is CASSKGPTSYEQYF.

This clonotype was counted ten times or more. The chain uses TRBV7-4 and TRBJ1-4; D unclear. This CDR3 is built from 15 residues. Trimming shortened V by 7 bases and J by 3 bases, and 15 bases separated the two germline ends. Per germline, CDR1 SGHVT and CDR2 SQSDAQ. The CDR3 nucleotides read TGTGCCAGCACCAAACCCCATGTGGCTAATGAAAAACTGTTTTTT. It specifies CASTKPHVANEKLFF. Full variable domain (missing parts from reference TRBV7-4 and TRBJ1-4): GAGVSQSPRYKVAKRGRDVALRCDSISGHVTLYWYRQTLGQGSEVLTYSQSDAQRDKSGRPSGRFSAERPERSVSTLKIQRTEQGDSAVYLCASTKPHVANEKLFFGSGTQLSVL.

V is TRBV20-1 and J is TRBJ2-5; 12 nucleotides agree with TRBD2. Germline V gene lookup returns CDR1 DFQATT and CDR2 SNEGSKA (reference sequence). Trimming at V came to 7 bases and at J to 0 bases, leaving 6 bases not matched to a gene. CDR3 length: 15 residues. CDR3 DNA: TGCAGTGTTGAAACTAGCGGGGGGTACCAAGAGACCCAGTACTTC. Protein product: CSVETSGGYQETQYF.

The V gene is TRBV20-1, the J gene TRBJ2-3; tentative D call: TRBD2 (5 bases). The ends were cut back, 3 bases at V and 4 bases at J, with 17 bases in the middle. This CDR3 spans 15 amino acids. Germline CDR1 DFQATT, CDR2 SNEGSKA (reference sequence). Here the CDR3 reads CSARTGLANPDTQYF. CDR3 nucleotides: TGCAGTGCTAGGACGGGTCTAGCTAACCCAGATACGCAGTATTTT.

The chain couples TRBV4-1 to TRBJ1-2; 10 positions match TRBD1. The V gene's germline CDR1 is MGHRA and CDR2 YSYEKL. The V segment lost 5 bases and the J segment 8 bases; nucleotides outside the gene matches: 14. The CDR3 length is 16 residues. DNA for the CDR3: TGCGCCAGCAGCGACACCGACGGGACAGGGGCGGAGGGCTACACCTTC. It specifies CASSDTDGTGAEGYTF.

The V and J genes are TRBV5-5 and TRBJ1-1, with 7 bases lining up with TRBD1. Per the germline V gene, CDR1 is SGHKS and CDR2 is YYEKEE (reference sequence). The V gene end was trimmed by 0 bases and the J gene end by 1 base; junction bases not matched to a gene: 3. The CDR3 totals 15 residues. The CDR3 DNA reads TGTGCCAGCAGCTTGGTTGCAGGGGGGAACACTGAAGCTTTCTTT. This gives the protein CASSLVAGGNTEAFF.

The chain employs TRBV12-3 or TRBV12-4 and TRBJ2-3; D possibly corresponds to TRBD2 (5 bases). The ends were cut back, 4 bases at V and 4 bases at J, with 15 bases in the middle. The CDR3 has 15 residues. DNA for the CDR3: TGTGCCAGCAGTTGGGTGGGAGATAGCGCAGATACGCAGTATTTT. It codes for CASSWVGDSADTQYF.

This clonotype was picked up a small number of times. This rearrangement joins TRBV7-9 to TRBJ2-4, with TRBD2 as a possible D gene (6 bases). V lost 0 bases and J lost 5, with 14 bases in between. The CDR3 spans 16 residues. Germline CDR1 reads SEHNR; CDR2 reads FQNEAQ (reference sequence). The CDR3 sequence: CASSLALTRGENIQYF. The CDR3 coding sequence is TGTGCCAGCAGCTTAGCCCTGACTAGAGGGGAAAACATTCAGTACTTC.

This clonotype was detected only a few times. The chain is built from TRBV12-3 or TRBV12-4 and TRBJ1-3; 7 nucleotides match TRBD1. Germline trimming cut 3 bases from V and 0 bases from J; bases unmatched to any gene: 8. The CDR3 is made up of 17 amino acids. The CDR3 loop is CASSFATGANSGNTIYF. In nucleotides, the CDR3 is TGTGCCAGCAGTTTCGCAACAGGGGCGAACTCTGGAAACACCATATATTTT.

This clonotype occurred a few times. The CDR3 spells CSATQGGAFDNEQFF. DNA for the CDR3: TGCAGTGCAACGCAAGGGGGGGCCTTCGACAATGAGCAGTTCTTC. The gene calls are TRBV20-1 and TRBJ2-1, with D perhaps TRBD2 (7 bases). The V end was cut by 6 bases, the J end by 5 bases, with 20 bases between. The CDR3 contains 15 residues. Germline CDR1 DFQATT, CDR2 SNEGSKA (reference sequence).

This clonotype showed up many times. CDR3 sequence reads: CASSPGQMNTEAFF. The CDR3 nucleotides are TGTGCCAGCTCACCGGGCCAGATGAACACTGAAGCTTTCTTT. The rearrangement joins TRBV18 to TRBJ1-1; no clear D. There are 14 residues in the CDR3. From germline, CDR1 is KGHSH and CDR2 LQKENI. V lost 3 bases and J lost 0, with 8 bases in between.

This clonotype showed up just a few times. V is TRBV3-1 and J is TRBJ2-7, with 9 bases fitting TRBD1. The germline gives CDR1 LGHDT, CDR2 YNNKEL (reference sequence). Trimming took 1 base from V and 2 from J; bases not matched to a gene: 12. The CDR3 length is 18 residues. CDR3 protein: CASSQAPPGTGITYEQYF. The CDR3 nucleotides read TGTGCCAGCAGCCAAGCCCCTCCTGGGACAGGGATAACCTACGAGCAGTACTTC.